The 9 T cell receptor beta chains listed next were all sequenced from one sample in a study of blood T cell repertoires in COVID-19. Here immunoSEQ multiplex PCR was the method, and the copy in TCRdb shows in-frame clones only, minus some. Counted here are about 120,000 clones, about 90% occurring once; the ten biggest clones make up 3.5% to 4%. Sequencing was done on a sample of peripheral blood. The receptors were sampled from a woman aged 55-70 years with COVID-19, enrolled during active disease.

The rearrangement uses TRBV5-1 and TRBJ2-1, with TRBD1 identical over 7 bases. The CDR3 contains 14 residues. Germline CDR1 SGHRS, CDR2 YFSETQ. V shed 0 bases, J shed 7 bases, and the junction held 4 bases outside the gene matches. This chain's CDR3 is CASSLGGGQNEQFF. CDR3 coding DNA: TGCGCCAGCAGCTTGGGAGGGGGCCAGAATGAGCAGTTCTTC. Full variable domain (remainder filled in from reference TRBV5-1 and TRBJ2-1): KAGVTQTPRYLIKTRGQQVTLSCSPISGHRSVSWYQQTPGQGLQFLFEYFSETQRNKGNFPGRFSGRQFSNSRSEMNVSTLELGDSALYLCASSLGGGQNEQFFGPGTRLTVL.

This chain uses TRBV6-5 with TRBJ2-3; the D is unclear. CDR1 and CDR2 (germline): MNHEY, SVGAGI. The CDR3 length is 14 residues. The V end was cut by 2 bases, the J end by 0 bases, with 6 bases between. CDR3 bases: TGTGCCAGCAGTTACGGCAGAAGCACAGATACGCAGTATTTT. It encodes CASSYGRSTDTQYF.

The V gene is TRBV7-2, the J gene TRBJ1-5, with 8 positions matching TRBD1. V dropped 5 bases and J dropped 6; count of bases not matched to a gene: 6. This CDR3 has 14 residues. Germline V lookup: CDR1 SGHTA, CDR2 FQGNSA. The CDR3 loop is CASSPDRGSQPQHF. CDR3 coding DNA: TGTGCCAGCAGCCCCGACAGGGGAAGTCAGCCCCAGCATTTT.

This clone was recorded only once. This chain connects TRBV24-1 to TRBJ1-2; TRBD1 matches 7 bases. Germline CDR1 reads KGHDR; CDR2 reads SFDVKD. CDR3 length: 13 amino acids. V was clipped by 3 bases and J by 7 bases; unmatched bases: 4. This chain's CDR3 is CATSDVQGTGYTF. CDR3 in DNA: TGTGCCACCAGTGATGTACAGGGGACTGGCTACACCTTC.

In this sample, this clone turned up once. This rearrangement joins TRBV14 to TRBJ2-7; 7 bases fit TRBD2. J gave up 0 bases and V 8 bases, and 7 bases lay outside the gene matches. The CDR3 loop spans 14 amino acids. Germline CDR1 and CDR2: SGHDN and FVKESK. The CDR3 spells CASSRRGFSYEQYF. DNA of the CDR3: TGTGCCAGCTCGCGGCGGGGGTTCTCCTACGAGCAGTACTTC.

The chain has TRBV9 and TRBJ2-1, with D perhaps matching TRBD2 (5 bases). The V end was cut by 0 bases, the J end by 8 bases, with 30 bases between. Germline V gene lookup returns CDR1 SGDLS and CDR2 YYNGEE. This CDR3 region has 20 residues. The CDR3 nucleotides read TGTGCCAGCAGCGTAGGTCTAGCCTCTCGAGTGTGGGGTAGCGAAGATGAGCAGTTCTTC. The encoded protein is CASSVGLASRVWGSEDEQFF. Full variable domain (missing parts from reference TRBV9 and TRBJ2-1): DSGVTQTPKHLITATGQRVTLRCSPRSGDLSVYWYQQSLDQGLQFLIQYYNGEERAKGNILERFSAQQFPDLHSELNLSSLELGDSALYFCASSVGLASRVWGSEDEQFFGPGTRLTVL.

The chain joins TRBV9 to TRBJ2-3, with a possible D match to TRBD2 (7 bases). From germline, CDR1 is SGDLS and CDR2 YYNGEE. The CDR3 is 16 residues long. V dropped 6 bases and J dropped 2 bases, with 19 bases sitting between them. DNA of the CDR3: TGTGCCAGCAACCGGGGAGGGGGGAGGTACACAGATACGCAGTATTTT. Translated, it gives CASNRGGGRYTDTQYF.

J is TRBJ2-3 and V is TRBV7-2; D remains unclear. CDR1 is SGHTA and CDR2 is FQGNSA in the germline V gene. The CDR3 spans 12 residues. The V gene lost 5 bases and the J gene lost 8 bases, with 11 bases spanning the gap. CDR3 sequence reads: CASSPTQVTQYF. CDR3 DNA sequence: TGTGCCAGCAGCCCAACCCAGGTTACGCAGTATTTT. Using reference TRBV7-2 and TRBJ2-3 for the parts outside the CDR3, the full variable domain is GAGVSQSPSNKVTEKGKDVELRCDPISGHTALYWYRQSLGQGLEFLIYFQGNSAPDKSGLPSDRFSAERTGGSVSTLTIQRTQQEDSAVYLCASSPTQVTQYFGPGTRLTVL.

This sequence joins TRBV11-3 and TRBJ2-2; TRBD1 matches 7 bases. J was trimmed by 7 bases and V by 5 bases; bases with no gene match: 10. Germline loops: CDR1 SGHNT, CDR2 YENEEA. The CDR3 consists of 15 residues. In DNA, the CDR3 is TGTGCCAGCAGCCGATCGACAGGGATCGGCGGGGAGCTGTTTTTT. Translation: CASSRSTGIGGELFF.